Given below is one T cell receptor (beta chain) in context. What it recognizes is unknown. There are 14 residues in the CDR3. V lost 1 base to trimming and J lost 6 bases; unmatched junction nucleotides: 5. The germline V gene encodes CDR1 KGHSH and CDR2 LQKENI. At the deep level, the assay was run. Sequencing was performed with immunoSEQ multiplex PCR; in TCRdb, only in-frame clones are kept and a portion is missing. Among roughly 1,600,000 clones listed, around 98.5% were seen once. The data were obtained in a study of shared clonotypes between healthy human individuals. Study observations and caveats: Though the depth was large, rarefaction showed that sorted-subset sequencing was incomplete.

The chain is built from TRBV18 and TRBJ2-5; 7 bases are a match to TRBD1. The TCR sequence derives from a man under 40 in good health. The specimen sequenced was naive CD4+ T cells sorted from blood. Specified subset: CD45RA+ positively selected. In DNA, the CDR3 is TGTGCCAGCTCACCACTAGGACAGGATAAGACCCAGTACTTC. Translating it yields CASSPLGQDKTQYF.